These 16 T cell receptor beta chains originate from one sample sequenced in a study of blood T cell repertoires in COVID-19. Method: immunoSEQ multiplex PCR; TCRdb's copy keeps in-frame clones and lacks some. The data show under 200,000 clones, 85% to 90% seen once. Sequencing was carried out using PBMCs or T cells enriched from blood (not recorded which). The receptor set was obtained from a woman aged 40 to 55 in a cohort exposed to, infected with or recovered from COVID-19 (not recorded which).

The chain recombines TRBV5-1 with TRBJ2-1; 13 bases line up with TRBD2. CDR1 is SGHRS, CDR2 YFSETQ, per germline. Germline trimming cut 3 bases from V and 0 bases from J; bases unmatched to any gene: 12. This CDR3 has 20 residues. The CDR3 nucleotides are TGCGCCAGCAGCTGGGGTCCCGGGACTAGCGGGATGAGCTCCTACAATGAGCAGTTCTTC. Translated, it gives CASSWGPGTSGMSSYNEQFF.

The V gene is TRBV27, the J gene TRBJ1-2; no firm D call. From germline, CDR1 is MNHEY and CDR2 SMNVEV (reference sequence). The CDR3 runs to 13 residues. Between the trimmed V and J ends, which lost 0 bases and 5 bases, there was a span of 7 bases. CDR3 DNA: TGTGCCAGCAGTTTATCCCAGGCGTATGGCTACACCTTC. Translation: CASSLSQAYGYTF.

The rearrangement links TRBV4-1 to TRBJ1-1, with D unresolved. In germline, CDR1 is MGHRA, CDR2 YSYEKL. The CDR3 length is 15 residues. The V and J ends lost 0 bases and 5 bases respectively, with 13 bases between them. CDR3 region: CASSQERELGTEAFF. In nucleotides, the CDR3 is TGCGCCAGCAGCCAAGAACGGGAGCTGGGAACTGAAGCTTTCTTT.

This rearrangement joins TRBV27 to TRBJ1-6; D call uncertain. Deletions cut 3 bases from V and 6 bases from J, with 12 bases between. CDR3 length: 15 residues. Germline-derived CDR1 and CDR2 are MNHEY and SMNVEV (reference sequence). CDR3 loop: CASSFGKGTNSPLHF. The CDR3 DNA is TGTGCCAGCAGTTTCGGGAAGGGAACTAATTCACCCCTCCACTTT.

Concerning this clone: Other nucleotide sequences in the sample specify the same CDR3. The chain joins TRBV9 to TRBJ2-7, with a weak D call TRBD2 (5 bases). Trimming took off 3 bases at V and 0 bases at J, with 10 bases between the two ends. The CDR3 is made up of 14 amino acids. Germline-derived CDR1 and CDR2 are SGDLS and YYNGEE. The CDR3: CASSATGSSYEQYF. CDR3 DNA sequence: TGTGCCAGCAGCGCGACTGGGAGCTCCTACGAGCAGTACTTC.

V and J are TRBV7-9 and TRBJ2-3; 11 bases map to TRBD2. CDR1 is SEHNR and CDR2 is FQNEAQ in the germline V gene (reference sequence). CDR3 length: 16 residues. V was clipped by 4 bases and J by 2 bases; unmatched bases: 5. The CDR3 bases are TGTGCCAGCAGCTCCTTAGCGGGAGGGCCCACAGATACGCAGTATTTT. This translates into CASSSLAGGPTDTQYF.

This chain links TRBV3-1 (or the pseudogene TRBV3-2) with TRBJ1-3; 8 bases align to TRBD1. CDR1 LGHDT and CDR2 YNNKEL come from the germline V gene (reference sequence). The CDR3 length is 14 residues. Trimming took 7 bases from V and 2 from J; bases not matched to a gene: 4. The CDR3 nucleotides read TGTGCCAGCACTTCGGACAGGGCTGGAAACACCATATATTTT. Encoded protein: CASTSDRAGNTIYF.

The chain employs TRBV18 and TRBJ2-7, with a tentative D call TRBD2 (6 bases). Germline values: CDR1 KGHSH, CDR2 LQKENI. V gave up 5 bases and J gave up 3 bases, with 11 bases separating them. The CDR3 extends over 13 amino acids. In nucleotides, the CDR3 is TGTGCCAGCTCAGGGAGTAGCGGCTACGAGCAGTACTTC. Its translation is CASSGSSGYEQYF.

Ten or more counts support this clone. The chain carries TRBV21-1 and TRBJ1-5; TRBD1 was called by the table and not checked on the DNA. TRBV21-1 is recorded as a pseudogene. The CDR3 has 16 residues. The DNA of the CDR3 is TGTGCCAGCAGCAAACCCACCCAGGGGAGCAATCAGCCCCAGCATTTT. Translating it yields CASSKPTQGSNQPQHF.

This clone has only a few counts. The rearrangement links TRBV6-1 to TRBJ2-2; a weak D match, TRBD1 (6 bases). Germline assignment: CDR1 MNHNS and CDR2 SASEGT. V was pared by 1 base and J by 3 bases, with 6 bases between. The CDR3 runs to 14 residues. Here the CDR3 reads CASSEGTDTGELFF. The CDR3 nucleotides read TGTGCCAGCAGTGAAGGGACAGACACCGGGGAGCTGTTTTTT.

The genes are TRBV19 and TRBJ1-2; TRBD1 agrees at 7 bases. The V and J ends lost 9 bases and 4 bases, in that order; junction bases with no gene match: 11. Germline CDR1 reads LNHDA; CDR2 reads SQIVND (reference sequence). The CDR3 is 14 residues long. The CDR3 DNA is TGTGCCAGCTCCGGGACAGCTTCAGCCTATGGCTACACCTTC. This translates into CASSGTASAYGYTF. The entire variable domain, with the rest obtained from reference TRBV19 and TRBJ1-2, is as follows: DGGITQSPKYLFRKEGQNVTLSCEQNLNHDAMYWYRQDPGQGLRLIYYSQIVNDFQKGDIAEGYSVSREKKESFPLTVTSAQKNPTAFYLCASSGTASAYGYTFGSGTRLTVV.

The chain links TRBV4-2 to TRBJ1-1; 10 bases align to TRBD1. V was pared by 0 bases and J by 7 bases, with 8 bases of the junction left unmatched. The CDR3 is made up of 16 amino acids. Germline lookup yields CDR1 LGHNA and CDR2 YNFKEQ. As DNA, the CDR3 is TGTGCCAGCAGCCAAGACGTGGGGACAGGGGAGGTTGAAGCTTTCTTT. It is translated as CASSQDVGTGEVEAFF.

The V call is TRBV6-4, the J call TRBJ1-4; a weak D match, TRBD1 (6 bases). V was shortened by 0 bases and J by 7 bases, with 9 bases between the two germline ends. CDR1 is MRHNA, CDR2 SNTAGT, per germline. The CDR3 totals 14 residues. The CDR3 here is CASSDSGASEKLFF. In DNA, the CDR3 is TGTGCCAGCAGTGACTCGGGGGCCAGTGAAAAACTGTTTTTT.

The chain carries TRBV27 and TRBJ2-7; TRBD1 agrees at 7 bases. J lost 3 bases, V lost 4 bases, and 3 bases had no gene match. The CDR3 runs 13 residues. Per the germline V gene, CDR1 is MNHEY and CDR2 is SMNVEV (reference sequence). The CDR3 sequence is CASSSGQHYEQYF. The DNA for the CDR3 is TGTGCCAGCAGTTCGGGACAGCACTACGAGCAGTACTTC.

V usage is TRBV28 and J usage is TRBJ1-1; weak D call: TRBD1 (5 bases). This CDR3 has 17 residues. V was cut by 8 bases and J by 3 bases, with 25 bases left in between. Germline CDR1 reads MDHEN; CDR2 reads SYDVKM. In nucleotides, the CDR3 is TGTGCCAGCCGCTTCCCCGTGAATTGGGGCAGTGACACTGAAGCTTTCTTT. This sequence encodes CASRFPVNWGSDTEAFF. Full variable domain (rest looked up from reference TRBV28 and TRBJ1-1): DVKVTQSSRYLVKRTGEKVFLECVQDMDHENMFWYRQDPGLGLRLIYFSYDVKMKEKGDIPEGYSVSREKKERFSLILESASTNQTSMYLCASRFPVNWGSDTEAFFGQGTRLTVV.

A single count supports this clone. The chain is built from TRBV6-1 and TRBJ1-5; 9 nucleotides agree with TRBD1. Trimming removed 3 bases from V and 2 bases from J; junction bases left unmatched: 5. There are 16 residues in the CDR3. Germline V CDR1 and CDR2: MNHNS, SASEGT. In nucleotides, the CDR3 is TGTGCCAGCAGTGAGGGACAGGGTGAGGGCAATCAGCCCCAGCATTTT. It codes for CASSEGQGEGNQPQHF.